This TCR beta chain is drawn from a study of T cell responses to AZD1222 COVID-19 vaccine. Details on this clone: The target antigen is unknown.

From germline, CDR1 is MNHEY and CDR2 SMNVEV (reference sequence). Unmatched junction bases numbered 4, after V lost 4 bases and J lost 4 bases. The CDR3 runs to 14 residues. Sequencing was performed with immunoSEQ multiplex PCR; in TCRdb, only in-frame clones are kept and a portion is missing. This table holds 90,000 to 140,000 clones, 88% found once. Overall study findings and caveats: Compared with day 0, the breadth and depth of the Spike-specific TCR repertoire rose significantly after two doses of AZD1222.

This rearrangement joins TRBV27 to TRBJ1-3, with 7 bases identical to TRBD1. The origin of this receptor is an adult in good health. Sequenced material: peripheral blood, taken on day 0 of AZD1222 vaccination. CDR3 DNA: TGTGCCAGCAGTTCCAGGGACAGCGGAAACACCATATATTTT. Its translation: CASSSRDSGNTIYF.